These 14 T cell receptor beta chains came from one sample sequenced in a study of shared clonotypes between healthy human individuals. Produced via immunoSEQ multiplex PCR; TCRdb's table is partial and in-frame only. The profile covers a few hundred thousand clones, with roughly 96% appearing a single time and 0.32% taken by the ten largest. The sequenced sample was memory CD8+ T cells sorted from blood. Subset defined: CD45RO+ cells pooled with CCR7-negative TemRA cells. Receptors originate from a man aged 25 to 40 in good health.

The rearrangement links TRBV28 to TRBJ2-7; maybe TRBD1 (6 bases). V lost 4 bases and J 9 bases, leaving 13 bases between the germline ends. Germline lookup yields CDR1 MDHEN and CDR2 SYDVKM. This CDR3 has 12 residues. In DNA, the CDR3 is TGTGCCAGCAGTTCATCGGACAGAGGGCAGTACTTC. It yields the protein CASSSSDRGQYF.

This chain joins TRBV7-9 and TRBJ2-2, with unresolved D. This CDR3 contains 12 residues. V was shortened by 6 bases and J by 4 bases, with 6 bases between the two germline ends. CDR1 is SEHNR and CDR2 is FQNEAQ in the germline V gene (reference sequence). The CDR3 nucleotides are TGTGCCAGCAGAAGGGCCACCGGGGAGCTGTTTTTT. It yields the protein CASRRATGELFF.

The CDR3 coding sequence is TGTGCCAGCAGTTTATCATCGACAGGGAGCTATGGCTACACCTTC. Translating it yields CASSLSSTGSYGYTF. This chain connects TRBV28 to TRBJ1-2, with 7 bases identical to TRBD1. The CDR3 extends over 15 amino acids. After removal of 1 base from V and 4 bases from J, the junction contained 6 bases not matched to a gene. CDR1 and CDR2 from the germline V gene are MDHEN and SYDVKM.

The gene calls are TRBV28 and TRBJ1-5; the D gene is possibly TRBD1 (5 bases). The CDR3 consists of 13 residues. Deletions cut 3 bases from V and 7 bases from J, with 10 bases between. Germline V gene data show CDR1 as MDHEN and CDR2 as SYDVKM. This CDR3 is CASSFKGRQPQHF. The CDR3 region has the DNA TGTGCCAGCAGTTTTAAGGGGAGACAGCCCCAGCATTTT. Full variable domain (missing parts from reference TRBV28 and TRBJ1-5): DVKVTQSSRYLVKRTGEKVFLECVQDMDHENMFWYRQDPGLGLRLIYFSYDVKMKEKGDIPEGYSVSREKKERFSLILESASTNQTSMYLCASSFKGRQPQHFGDGTRLSIL.

This clone is a singleton in its sample. This sequence joins TRBV2 and TRBJ2-5; the D call may be TRBD1 or TRBD2 (5 bases each). V lost 7 bases, J lost 2 bases, and 11 bases lay in between. There are 13 residues in the CDR3. Germline assignment: CDR1 SNHLY and CDR2 FYNNEI. CDR3 coding DNA: TGTGCCAGCATACTGGGACGGCAAGAGACCCAGTACTTC. It is translated as CASILGRQETQYF.

This clone was observed a single time. The rearrangement uses TRBV4-1 and TRBJ1-4; weak D call: TRBD1 (5 bases). The CDR3 totals 16 residues. The germline gives CDR1 MGHRA, CDR2 YSYEKL. V lost 4 bases to trimming and J lost 4 bases, with 16 bases between them. The CDR3 DNA is TGCGCCAGCAGCCGGCGATCGGGACGGGATAATGAAAAACTGTTTTTT. This translates into CASSRRSGRDNEKLFF.

The chain couples TRBV18 to TRBJ2-3; D is tentatively TRBD1 or TRBD2 (5 bases each). Germline assignment: CDR1 KGHSH and CDR2 LQKENI. The CDR3 spans 17 residues. V lost 6 bases and J 4 bases, leaving 23 bases between the germline ends. The CDR3 reads CASSRGAGKVVADTQYF. CDR3 sequence (DNA): TGTGCCAGCTCTAGGGGCGCCGGGAAGGTTGTCGCAGATACGCAGTATTTT. The entire variable domain, with the rest obtained from reference TRBV18 and TRBJ2-3, is as follows: NAGVMQNPRHLVRRRGQEARLRCSPMKGHSHVYWYRQLPEEGLKFMVYLQKENIIDESGMPKERFSAEFPKEGPSILRIQQVVRGDSAAYFCASSRGAGKVVADTQYFGPGTRLTVL.

This chain links TRBV28 with TRBJ1-5, with a tentative D call TRBD1 (5 bases). The CDR3 covers 13 residues. In germline, CDR1 is MDHEN, CDR2 SYDVKM. The V end was cut by 5 bases, the J end by 5 bases, with 10 bases between. Here the CDR3 reads CASSRMGDQPQHF. The CDR3, as DNA: TGTGCCAGCAGTCGAATGGGGGATCAGCCCCAGCATTTT.

The chain has TRBV7-9 and TRBJ2-3; D unclear. In germline, CDR1 is SEHNR, CDR2 FQNEAQ (reference sequence). This CDR3 has 13 amino acids. Trimming pared 3 bases from V and 4 bases from J, leaving 8 bases between. The CDR3 is CASSLAIADTQYF. In nucleotides, the CDR3 is TGTGCCAGCAGCTTGGCTATCGCAGATACGCAGTATTTT.

This clone was seen a single time. The final CDR3 position lacks the conserved phenylalanine or tryptophan, pointing to a likely read error. The DNA is omitted, as the CDR3 cannot be located on it reliably, and the CDR3 follows TCRdb's listing. The V gene is TRBV2, the J gene TRBJ2-3. Per the germline V gene, CDR1 is SNHLY and CDR2 is FYNNEI. The CDR3 is 8 residues long, ends included. CDR3 in amino acids: CASSDGSL.

The CDR3, as DNA: TGTGCCAGCAGTCAACTAGCGGGAGGTAAGGATACGCAGTATTTT. Translated: CASSQLAGGKDTQYF. This chain uses TRBV25-1 with TRBJ2-3, with 12 bases fitting TRBD2. Germline V lookup: CDR1 MGHDK, CDR2 SYGVNS. The V and J ends lost 5 bases and 6 bases, in that order; junction bases with no gene match: 6. This CDR3 is built from 15 residues. The full variable domain, completed using reference TRBV25-1 and TRBJ2-3, is EADIYQTPRYLVIGTGKKITLECSQTMGHDKMYWYQQDPGMELHLIHYSYGVNSTEKGDLSSESTVSRIRTEHFPLTLESARPSHTSQYLCASSQLAGGKDTQYFGPGTRLTVL.

The rearrangement links TRBV29-1 to TRBJ2-5; 7 positions match TRBD1. CDR3 size: 16 residues. The V gene's germline CDR1 is SQVTM and CDR2 ANQGSEA. V lost 2 bases, J lost 5 bases, and 14 bases stayed unmatched. In DNA form, the CDR3 reads TGCAGCGTTGAACTACGGCACAGGGGCGGAGACGAGACCCAGTACTTC. This encodes CSVELRHRGGDETQYF.

The chain links TRBV5-4 to TRBJ2-7; 8 nucleotides match TRBD1. With 2 bases clipped from V and 1 base from J, the junction kept 2 bases outside the gene matches. The length of the CDR3 is 14 residues. CDR1 is SGHNT and CDR2 is YYREEE in the germline V gene (reference sequence). The CDR3, as DNA: TGTGCCAGCAGCTTCAGGGGGCTTTCCTACGAGCAGTACTTC. It yields the protein CASSFRGLSYEQYF. Drawing the rest from reference TRBV5-4 and TRBJ2-7, the complete variable domain is ETGVTQSPTHLIKTRGQQVTLRCSSQSGHNTVSWYQQALGQGPQFIFQYYREEENGRGNFPPRFSGLQFPNYSSELNVNALELDDSALYLCASSFRGLSYEQYFGPGTRLTVT.

This chain connects TRBV5-1 to TRBJ2-4; 13 bases map to TRBD2. The J segment lost 0 bases and the V segment lost 0 bases, leaving 6 bases of the junction unmatched. Germline V gene lookup returns CDR1 SGHRS and CDR2 YFSETQ. The CDR3 length is 19 residues. DNA for the CDR3: TGCGCCAGCAGCTTGGCCGGGACTAGCGGGGAAGTAGCCAAAAACATTCAGTACTTC. Residues: CASSLAGTSGEVAKNIQYF.